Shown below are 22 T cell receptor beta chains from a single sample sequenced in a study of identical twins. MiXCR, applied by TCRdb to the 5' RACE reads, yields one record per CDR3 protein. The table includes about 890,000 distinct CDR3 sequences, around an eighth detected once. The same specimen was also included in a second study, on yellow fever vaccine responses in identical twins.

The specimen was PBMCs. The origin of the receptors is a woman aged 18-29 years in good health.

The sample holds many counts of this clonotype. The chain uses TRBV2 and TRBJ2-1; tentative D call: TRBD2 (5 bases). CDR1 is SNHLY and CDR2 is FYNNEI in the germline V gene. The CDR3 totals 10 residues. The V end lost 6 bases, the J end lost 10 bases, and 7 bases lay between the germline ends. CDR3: CASSDYEQFF. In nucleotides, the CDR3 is TGTGCCAGCAGCGACTACGAGCAGTTCTTC. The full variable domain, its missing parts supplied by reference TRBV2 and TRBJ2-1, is EPEVTQTPSHQVTQMGQEVILRCVPISNHLYFYWYRQILGQKVEFLVSFYNNEISEKSEIFDDQFSVERPDGSNFTLKIRSTKLEDSAMYFCASSDYEQFFGPGTRLTVL.

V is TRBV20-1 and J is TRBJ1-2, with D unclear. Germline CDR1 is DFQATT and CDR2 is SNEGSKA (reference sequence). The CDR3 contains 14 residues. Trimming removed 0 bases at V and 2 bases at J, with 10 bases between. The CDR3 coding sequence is TGCAGTGCTAGAGATCAACGAGGGAACTATGGCTACACCTTC. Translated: CSARDQRGNYGYTF.

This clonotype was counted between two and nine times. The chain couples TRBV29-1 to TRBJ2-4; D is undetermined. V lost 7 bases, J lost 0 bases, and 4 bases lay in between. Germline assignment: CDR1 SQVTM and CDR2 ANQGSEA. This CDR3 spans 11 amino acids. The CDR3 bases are TGCAGCGCGTTAGCCAAAAACATTCAGTACTTC. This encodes CSALAKNIQYF. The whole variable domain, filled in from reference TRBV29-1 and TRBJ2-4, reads SAVISQKPSRDICQRGTSLTIQCQVDSQVTMMFWYRQQPGQSLTLIATANQGSEATYESGFVIDKFPISRPNLTFSTLTVSNMSPEDSSIYLCSALAKNIQYFGAGTRLSVL.

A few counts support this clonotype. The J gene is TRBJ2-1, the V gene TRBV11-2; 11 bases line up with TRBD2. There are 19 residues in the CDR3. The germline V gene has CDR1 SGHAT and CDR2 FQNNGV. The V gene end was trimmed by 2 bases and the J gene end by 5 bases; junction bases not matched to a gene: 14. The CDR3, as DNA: TGTGCCAGCAGCTTAAGGCAGGCCCCGCCGGGACTAGCGGACAATGAGCAGTTCTTC. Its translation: CASSLRQAPPGLADNEQFF.

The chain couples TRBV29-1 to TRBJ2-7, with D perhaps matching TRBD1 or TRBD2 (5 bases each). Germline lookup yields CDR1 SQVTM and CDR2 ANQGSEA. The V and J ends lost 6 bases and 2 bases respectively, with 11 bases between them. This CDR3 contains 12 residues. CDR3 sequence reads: CSVGTTPYEQYF. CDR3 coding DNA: TGCAGCGTCGGGACCACCCCCTACGAGCAGTACTTC.

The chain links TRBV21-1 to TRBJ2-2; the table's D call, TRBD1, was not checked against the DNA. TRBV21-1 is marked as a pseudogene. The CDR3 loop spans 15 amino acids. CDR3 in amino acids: CASSPRRGGTGELFF. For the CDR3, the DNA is TGTGCCAGCAGCCCCCGGCGGGGTGGAACCGGGGAGCTGTTTTTT.

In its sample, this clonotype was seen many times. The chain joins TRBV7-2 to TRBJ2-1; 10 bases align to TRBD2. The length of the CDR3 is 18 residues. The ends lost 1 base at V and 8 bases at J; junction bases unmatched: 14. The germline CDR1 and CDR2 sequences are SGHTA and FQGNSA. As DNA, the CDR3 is TGTGCCAGCAGCTTAGGCTTTCTTGGGGCTAGCGGGAGTTATGAGCAGTTCTTC. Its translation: CASSLGFLGASGSYEQFF.

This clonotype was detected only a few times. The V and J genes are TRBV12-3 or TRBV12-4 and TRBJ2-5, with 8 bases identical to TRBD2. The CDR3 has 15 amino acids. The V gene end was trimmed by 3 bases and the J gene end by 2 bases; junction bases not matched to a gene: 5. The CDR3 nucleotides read TGTGCCAGCAGTTTGCAAGCGGGGGAACAAGAGACCCAGTACTTC. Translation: CASSLQAGEQETQYF.

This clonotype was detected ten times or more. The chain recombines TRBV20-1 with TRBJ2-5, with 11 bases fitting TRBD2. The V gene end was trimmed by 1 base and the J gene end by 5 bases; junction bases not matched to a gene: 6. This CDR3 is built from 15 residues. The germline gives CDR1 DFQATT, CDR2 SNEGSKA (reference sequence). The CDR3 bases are TGCAGTGCTAGAGTCACTAGCGGGAGTGGGGAGACCCAGTACTTC. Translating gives CSARVTSGSGETQYF.

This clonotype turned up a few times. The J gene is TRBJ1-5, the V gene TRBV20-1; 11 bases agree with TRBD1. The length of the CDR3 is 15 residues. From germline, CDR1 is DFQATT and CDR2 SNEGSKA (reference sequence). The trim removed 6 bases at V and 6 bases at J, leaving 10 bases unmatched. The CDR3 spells CSARHGQGAGQPQHF. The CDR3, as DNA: TGCAGTGCACGCCACGGACAGGGGGCTGGTCAGCCCCAGCATTTT.

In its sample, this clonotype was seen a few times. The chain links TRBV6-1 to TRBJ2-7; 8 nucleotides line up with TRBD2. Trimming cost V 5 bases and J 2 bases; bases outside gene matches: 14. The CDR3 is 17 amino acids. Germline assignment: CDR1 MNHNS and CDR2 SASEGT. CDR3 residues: CASSRRPLAGRTYEQYF. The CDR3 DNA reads TGTGCCAGCAGTCGCCGCCCTCTAGCGGGCCGAACCTACGAGCAGTACTTC.

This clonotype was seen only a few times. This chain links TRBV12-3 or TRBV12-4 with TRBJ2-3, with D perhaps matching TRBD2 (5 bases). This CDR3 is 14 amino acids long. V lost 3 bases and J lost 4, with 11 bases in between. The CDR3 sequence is CASSFKERSDTQYF. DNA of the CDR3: TGTGCCAGCAGTTTCAAGGAGCGGTCAGATACGCAGTATTTT.

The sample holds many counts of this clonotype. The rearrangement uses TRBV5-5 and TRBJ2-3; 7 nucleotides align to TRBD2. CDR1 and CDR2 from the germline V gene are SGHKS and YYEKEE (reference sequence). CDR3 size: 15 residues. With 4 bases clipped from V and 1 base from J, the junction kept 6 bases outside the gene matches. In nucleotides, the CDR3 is TGTGCCAGCAGCCAACCTCGGGGGGGCACAGATACGCAGTATTTT. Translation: CASSQPRGGTDTQYF.

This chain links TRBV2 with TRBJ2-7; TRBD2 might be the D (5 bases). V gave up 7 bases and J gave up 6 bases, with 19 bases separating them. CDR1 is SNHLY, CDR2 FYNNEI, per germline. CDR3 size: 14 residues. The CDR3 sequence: CASKEETSRVEQYF. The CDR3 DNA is TGTGCCAGCAAGGAGGAGACAAGCCGGGTCGAGCAGTACTTC.

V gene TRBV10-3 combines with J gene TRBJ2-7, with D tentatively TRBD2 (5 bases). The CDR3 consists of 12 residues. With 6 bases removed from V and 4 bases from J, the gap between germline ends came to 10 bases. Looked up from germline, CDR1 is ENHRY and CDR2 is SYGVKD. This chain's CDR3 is CAISPTSYEQYF. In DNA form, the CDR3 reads TGTGCCATCAGCCCAACTAGTTACGAGCAGTACTTC.

The CDR3 reads CATSDAGTSSYGELFF. The CDR3 bases are TGTGCCACCAGTGATGCCGGGACTAGCAGTTATGGGGAGCTGTTTTTT. V gene TRBV24-1 combines with J gene TRBJ2-2; TRBD2 aligns across 9 bases. CDR1 KGHDR and CDR2 SFDVKD come from the germline V gene. The J segment lost 8 bases and the V segment lost 3 bases, leaving 9 bases of the junction unmatched. The CDR3 has 16 amino acids.

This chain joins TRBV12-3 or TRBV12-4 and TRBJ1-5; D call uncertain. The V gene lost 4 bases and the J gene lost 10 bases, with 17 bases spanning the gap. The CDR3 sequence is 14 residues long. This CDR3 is CASSSGLFRRPQHF. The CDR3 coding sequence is TGTGCCAGCAGTTCCGGACTGTTTAGGCGTCCCCAGCATTTT.

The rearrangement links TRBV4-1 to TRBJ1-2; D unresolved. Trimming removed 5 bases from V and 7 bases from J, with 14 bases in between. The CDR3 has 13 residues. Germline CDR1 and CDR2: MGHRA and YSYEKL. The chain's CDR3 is CASSFGAVGGYTF. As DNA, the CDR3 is TGCGCCAGCAGCTTCGGAGCGGTCGGTGGCTACACCTTC.

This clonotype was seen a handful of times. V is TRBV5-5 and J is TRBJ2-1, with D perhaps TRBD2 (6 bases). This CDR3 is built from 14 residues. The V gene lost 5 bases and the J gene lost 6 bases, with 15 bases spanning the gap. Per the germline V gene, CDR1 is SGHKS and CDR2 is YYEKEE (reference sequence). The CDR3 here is CASRLYPGGNEQFF. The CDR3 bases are TGTGCCAGCAGACTATATCCCGGGGGCAATGAGCAGTTCTTC.

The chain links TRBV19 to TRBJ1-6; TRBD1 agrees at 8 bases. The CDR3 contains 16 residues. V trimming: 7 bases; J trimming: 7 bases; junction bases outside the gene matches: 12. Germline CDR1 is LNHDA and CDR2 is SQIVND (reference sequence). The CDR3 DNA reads TGTGCCAGTAAACTCCAGGGGGCGAAGCCCAATTCACCCCTCCACTTT. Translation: CASKLQGAKPNSPLHF.

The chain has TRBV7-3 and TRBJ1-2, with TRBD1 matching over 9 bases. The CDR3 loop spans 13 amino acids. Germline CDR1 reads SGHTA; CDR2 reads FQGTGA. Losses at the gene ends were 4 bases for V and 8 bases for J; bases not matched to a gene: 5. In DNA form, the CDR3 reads TGTGCCAGCAGCTGGGACAGGGAGGGGGGCTACACCTTC. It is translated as CASSWDREGGYTF.

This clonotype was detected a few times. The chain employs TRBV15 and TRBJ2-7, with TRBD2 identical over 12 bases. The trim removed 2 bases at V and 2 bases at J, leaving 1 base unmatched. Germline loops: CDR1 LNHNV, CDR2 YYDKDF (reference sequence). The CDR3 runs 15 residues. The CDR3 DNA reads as TGTGCCACCAGCAGACTAGCGGGAGGGACCTACGAGCAGTACTTC. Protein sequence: CATSRLAGGTYEQYF.